This T cell receptor beta chain was obtained from a study of neoadjuvant anti-PD-1 for oral cavity cancer. In the study overall: Before surgery, most patients got three to four biweekly 3 mg/kg nivolumab doses. Around day 43, patients without progression received a fourth nivolumab dose before surgery.

This clone was picked up a small number of times. Its antigen is not known. J lost 6 bases, V lost 0 bases, and 10 bases had no gene match. Per germline, CDR1 LGHNA and CDR2 YSLEER. There are 18 residues in the CDR3. The time point is: after neoadjuvant nivolumab, at surgical resection. Clones were sequenced by immunoSEQ multiplex PCR, and TCRdb holds only the in-frame ones, with some missing. The table has about 15,000 clones, 35% to 50% seen once. Points from the study as a whole: Expansion of preexisting intratumoral clones was suggested to aid response. Each response group had just three patients in TCR analyses.

The sequence was collected from a person between 40 and 85 years old with oral cavity squamous cell carcinoma. The J gene is TRBJ2-2, the V gene TRBV4-3; 10 nucleotides agree with TRBD1. This specimen consisted of tumor tissue, obtained after nivolumab (anti-PD-1) treatment. The CDR3 region has the DNA TGCGCCAGCAGCCAAGATACCCCGCGACAGGGGGCTGCCGGGGAGCTGTTTTTT. This encodes CASSQDTPRQGAAGELFF.